The rows below give T cell receptor beta chains drawn from one sample of a study of blood T cell repertoires in COVID-19. Clones were sequenced by immunoSEQ multiplex PCR, and TCRdb holds only the in-frame ones, with some missing. This table has hundreds of thousands of clones, 75% to 90% appearing once. The sample comprised PBMCs or T cells enriched from blood (not recorded which). The receptor source for this set is a woman aged 55-75 years who had recovered from COVID-19. Each CDR3 is given with its conserved first and last residue. D genes are given only for firm matches. Clone size is stated in some rows and not others, as once, few, many or a class when expanded.

cdr3_aa: CASSQTPGLAVLQETQYF
cdr3_nt: TGCGCCAGCAGCCAGACGCCGGGACTAGCGGTGCTACAAGAGACCCAGTACTTC
clone_size: once
d_call: TRBD2
v_call: TRBV5-1
j_call: TRBJ2-5

cdr3_aa: CATSNLAGGPKAWAQYF
cdr3_nt: TGTGCCACCAGTAACCTAGCGGGGGGGCCAAAAGCCTGGGCGCAGTATTTT
clone_size: NA
d_call: TRBD2
v_call: TRBV24-1
j_call: TRBJ2-3

cdr3_aa: CASAGLGGSKEKLFF
cdr3_nt: TGTGCCAGTGCGGGCCTAGGAGGGTCAAAAGAAAAACTGTTTTTT
clone_size: NA
d_call: NA
v_call: TRBV19
j_call: TRBJ1-4

cdr3_aa: CAISDPRPPDTQYF
cdr3_nt: TGTGCCATCAGTGATCCGCGTCCCCCAGATACGCAGTATTTT
clone_size: NA
d_call: NA
v_call: TRBV10-3
j_call: TRBJ2-3

cdr3_aa: CASSEGARTGELFF
cdr3_nt: TGTGCCAGCAGCGAAGGGGCGCGCACCGGGGAGCTGTTTTTT
clone_size: once
d_call: NA
v_call: TRBV7-2
j_call: TRBJ2-2

cdr3_aa: CASSNTTGANVLTF
cdr3_nt: TGTGCCAGCAGCAATACAACCGGGGCCAACGTCCTGACTTTC
clone_size: NA
d_call: NA
v_call: TRBV21-1
j_call: TRBJ2-6

cdr3_aa: CASTDRSTNEKLFF
cdr3_nt: TGTGCCAGCACCGACAGGTCAACTAATGAAAAACTGTTTTTT
clone_size: few
d_call: NA
v_call: TRBV6-5
j_call: TRBJ1-4

cdr3_aa: CASSLSGQGYTKFYNEQFF
cdr3_nt: TGTGCCAGCAGTTTATCTGGACAGGGGTATACCAAATTCTACAATGAGCAGTTCTTC
clone_size: NA
d_call: TRBD1
v_call: TRBV27
j_call: TRBJ2-1

cdr3_aa: CASSLDGGARYTF
cdr3_nt: TGTGCCAGCAGCTTAGATGGGGGGGCGCGCTACACCTTC
clone_size: NA
d_call: NA
v_call: TRBV7-2
j_call: TRBJ1-2

cdr3_aa: CASTPVYSTDTQYF
cdr3_nt: TGTGCCAGCACCCCCGTCTACAGCACAGATACGCAGTATTTT
clone_size: once
d_call: NA
v_call: TRBV2
j_call: TRBJ2-3

cdr3_aa: CASSTPRVPSGGGNEQFF
cdr3_nt: TGTGCCAGCAGCACCCCCCGGGTGCCCAGCGGGGGTGGCAATGAGCAGTTCTTC
clone_size: NA
d_call: NA
v_call: TRBV21-1
j_call: TRBJ2-1

cdr3_aa: CASGLTGISYEQYF
cdr3_nt: TGTGCCAGCGGTCTAACGGGGATATCCTACGAGCAGTACTTC
clone_size: NA
d_call: NA
v_call: TRBV6-6
j_call: TRBJ2-7